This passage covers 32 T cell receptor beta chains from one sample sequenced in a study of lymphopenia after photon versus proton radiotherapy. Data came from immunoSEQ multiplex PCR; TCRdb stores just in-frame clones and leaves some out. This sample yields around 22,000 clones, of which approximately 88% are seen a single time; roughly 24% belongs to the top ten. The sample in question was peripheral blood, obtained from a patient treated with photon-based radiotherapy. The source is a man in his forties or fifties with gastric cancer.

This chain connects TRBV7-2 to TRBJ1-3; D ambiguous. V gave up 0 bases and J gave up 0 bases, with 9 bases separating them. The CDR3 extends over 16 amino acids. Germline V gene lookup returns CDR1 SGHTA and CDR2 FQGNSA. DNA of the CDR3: TGTGCCAGCAGCTTAGCCACGCTTTACTCTGGAAACACCATATATTTT. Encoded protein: CASSLATLYSGNTIYF.

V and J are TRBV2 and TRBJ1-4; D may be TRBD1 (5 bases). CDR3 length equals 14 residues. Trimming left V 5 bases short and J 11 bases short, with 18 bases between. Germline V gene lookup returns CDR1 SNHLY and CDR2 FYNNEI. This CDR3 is CASSQGDPSTKLFF. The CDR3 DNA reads TGTGCCAGCAGTCAGGGTGACCCCAGCACCAAACTGTTTTTT.

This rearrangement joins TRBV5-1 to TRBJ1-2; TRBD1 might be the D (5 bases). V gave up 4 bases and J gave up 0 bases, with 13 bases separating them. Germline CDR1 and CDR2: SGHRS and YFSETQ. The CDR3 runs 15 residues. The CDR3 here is CASSPGTGTNYGYTF. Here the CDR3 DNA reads TGCGCCAGCAGCCCCGGGACGGGGACTAACTATGGCTACACCTTC.

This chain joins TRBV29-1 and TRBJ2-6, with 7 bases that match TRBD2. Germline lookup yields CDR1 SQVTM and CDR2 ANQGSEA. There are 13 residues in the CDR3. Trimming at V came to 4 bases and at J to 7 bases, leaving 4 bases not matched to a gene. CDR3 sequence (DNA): TGCAGCGTTGGGGAGGGGTTAGCCAACGTCCTGACTTTC. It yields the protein CSVGEGLANVLTF.

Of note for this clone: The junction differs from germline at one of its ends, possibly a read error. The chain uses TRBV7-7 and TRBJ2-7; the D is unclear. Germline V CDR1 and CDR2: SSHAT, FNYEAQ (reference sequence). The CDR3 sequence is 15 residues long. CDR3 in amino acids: CASSLGPAAGSEQYF. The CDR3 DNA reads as TGTGCTAGCAGCCTTGGACCCGCGGCTGGATCCGAGCAGTACTTC.

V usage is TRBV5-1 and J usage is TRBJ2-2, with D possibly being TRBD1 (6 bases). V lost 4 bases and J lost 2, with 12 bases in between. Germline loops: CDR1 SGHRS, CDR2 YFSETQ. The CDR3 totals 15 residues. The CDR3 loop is CASSTRDINTGELFF. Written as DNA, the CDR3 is TGCGCCAGCAGCACCCGGGACATCAACACCGGGGAGCTGTTTTTT.

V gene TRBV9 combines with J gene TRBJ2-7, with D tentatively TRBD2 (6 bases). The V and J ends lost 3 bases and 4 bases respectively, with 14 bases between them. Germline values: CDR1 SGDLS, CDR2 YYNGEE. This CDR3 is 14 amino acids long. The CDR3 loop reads CASSAGAGRYEQYF. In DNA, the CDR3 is TGTGCCAGCAGCGCCGGGGCGGGGCGTTACGAGCAGTACTTC.

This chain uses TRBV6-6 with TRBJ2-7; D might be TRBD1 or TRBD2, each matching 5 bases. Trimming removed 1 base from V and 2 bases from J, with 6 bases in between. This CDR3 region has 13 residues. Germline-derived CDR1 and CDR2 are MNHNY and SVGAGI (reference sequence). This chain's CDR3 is CASSYWGTYEQYF. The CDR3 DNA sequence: TGTGCCAGCAGTTACTGGGGGACCTACGAGCAGTACTTC.

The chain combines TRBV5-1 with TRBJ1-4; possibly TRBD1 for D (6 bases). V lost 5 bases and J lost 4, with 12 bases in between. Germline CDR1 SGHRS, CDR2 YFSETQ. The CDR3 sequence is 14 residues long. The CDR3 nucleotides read TGCGCCAGCAGAGGTCGACAGGTTAATGAAAAACTGTTTTTT. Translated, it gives CASRGRQVNEKLFF.

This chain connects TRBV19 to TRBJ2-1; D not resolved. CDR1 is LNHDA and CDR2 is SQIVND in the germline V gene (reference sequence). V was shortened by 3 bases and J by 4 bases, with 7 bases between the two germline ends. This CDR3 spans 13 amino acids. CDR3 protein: CASSIVPYNEQFF. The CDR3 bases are TGTGCCAGTAGTATCGTCCCTTACAATGAGCAGTTCTTC.

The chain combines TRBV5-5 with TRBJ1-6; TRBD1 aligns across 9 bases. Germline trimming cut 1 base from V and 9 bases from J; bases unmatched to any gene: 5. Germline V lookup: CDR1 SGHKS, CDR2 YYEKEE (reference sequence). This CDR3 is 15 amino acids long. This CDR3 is CASSLFLDRGSPLHF. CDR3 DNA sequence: TGTGCCAGCAGCTTGTTTCTGGACAGGGGTTCACCCCTCCACTTT.

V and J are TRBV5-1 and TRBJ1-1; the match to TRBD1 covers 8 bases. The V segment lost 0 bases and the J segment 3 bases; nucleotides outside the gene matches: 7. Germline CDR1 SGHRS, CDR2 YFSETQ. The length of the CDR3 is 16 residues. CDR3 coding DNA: TGCGCCAGCAGCTTGGGCGCAGGGGGCACGGACACTGAAGCTTTCTTT. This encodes CASSLGAGGTDTEAFF. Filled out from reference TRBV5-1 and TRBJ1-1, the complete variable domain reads KAGVTQTPRYLIKTRGQQVTLSCSPISGHRSVSWYQQTPGQGLQFLFEYFSETQRNKGNFPGRFSGRQFSNSRSEMNVSTLELGDSALYLCASSLGAGGTDTEAFFGQGTRLTVV.

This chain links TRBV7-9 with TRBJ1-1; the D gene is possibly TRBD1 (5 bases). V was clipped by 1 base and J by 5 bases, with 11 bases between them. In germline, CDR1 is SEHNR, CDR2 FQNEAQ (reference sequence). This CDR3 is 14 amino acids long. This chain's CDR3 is CASSLGTSPTEAFF. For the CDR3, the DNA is TGTGCCAGCAGCTTAGGGACAAGCCCGACTGAAGCTTTCTTT.

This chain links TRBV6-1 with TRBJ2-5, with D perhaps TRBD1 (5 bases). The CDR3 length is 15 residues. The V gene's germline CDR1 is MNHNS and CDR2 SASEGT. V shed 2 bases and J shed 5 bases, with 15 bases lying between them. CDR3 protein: CASSEPPRVQETQYF. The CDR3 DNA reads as TGTGCCAGCAGTGAACCCCCCAGGGTTCAGGAGACCCAGTACTTC.

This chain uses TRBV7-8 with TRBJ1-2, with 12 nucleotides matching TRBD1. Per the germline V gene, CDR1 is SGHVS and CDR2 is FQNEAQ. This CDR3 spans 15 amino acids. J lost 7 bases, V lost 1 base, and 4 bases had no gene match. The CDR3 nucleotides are TGTGCCAGCAGCTTAGAGGGACAGGGGGCAGGTGGCTACACCTTC. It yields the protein CASSLEGQGAGGYTF.

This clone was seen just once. CDR3 region: CASSLQQGEALHF. In DNA form, the CDR3 reads TGTGCCAGCAGCCTTCAACAGGGGGAGGCCCTCCACTTT. The gene calls are TRBV7-2 and TRBJ1-6, with 8 bases identical to TRBD1. CDR1 SGHTA and CDR2 FQGNSA come from the germline V gene. V shed 5 bases, J shed 14 bases, and the junction held 8 bases outside the gene matches. This CDR3 has 13 residues.

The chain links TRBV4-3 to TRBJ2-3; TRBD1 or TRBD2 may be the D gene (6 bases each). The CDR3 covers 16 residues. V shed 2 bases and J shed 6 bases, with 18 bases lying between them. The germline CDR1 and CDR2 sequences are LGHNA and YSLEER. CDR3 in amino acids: CASSQNTDGGHDTQYF. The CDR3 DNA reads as TGCGCCAGCAGCCAAAACACCGATGGGGGGCATGATACGCAGTATTTT.

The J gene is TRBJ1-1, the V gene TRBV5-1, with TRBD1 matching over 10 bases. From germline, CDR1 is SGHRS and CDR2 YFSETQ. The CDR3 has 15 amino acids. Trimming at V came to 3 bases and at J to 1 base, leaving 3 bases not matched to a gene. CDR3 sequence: CASSWGQGTNTEAFF. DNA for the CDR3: TGCGCCAGCAGCTGGGGACAGGGGACGAACACTGAAGCTTTCTTT.

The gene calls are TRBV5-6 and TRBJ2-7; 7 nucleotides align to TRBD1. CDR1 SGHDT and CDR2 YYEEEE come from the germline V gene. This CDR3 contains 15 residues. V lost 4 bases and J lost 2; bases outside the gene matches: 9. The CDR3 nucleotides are TGTGCCAGCAGCCCTGGACAGGTCGTCGCCTACGAGCAGTACTTC. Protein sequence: CASSPGQVVAYEQYF.

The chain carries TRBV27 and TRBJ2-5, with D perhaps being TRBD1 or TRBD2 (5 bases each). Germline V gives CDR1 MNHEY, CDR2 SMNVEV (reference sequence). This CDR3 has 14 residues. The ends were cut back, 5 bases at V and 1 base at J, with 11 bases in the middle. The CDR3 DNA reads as TGTGCCAGCAGTAGGTGGGGGTTCCAAGAGACCCAGTACTTC. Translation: CASSRWGFQETQYF.

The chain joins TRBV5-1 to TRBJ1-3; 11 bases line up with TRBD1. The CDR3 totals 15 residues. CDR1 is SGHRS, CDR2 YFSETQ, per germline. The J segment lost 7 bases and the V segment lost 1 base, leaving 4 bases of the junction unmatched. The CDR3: CASSLSGTGGNTIYF. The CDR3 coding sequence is TGCGCCAGCAGCTTGAGTGGGACAGGGGGGAACACCATATATTTT.

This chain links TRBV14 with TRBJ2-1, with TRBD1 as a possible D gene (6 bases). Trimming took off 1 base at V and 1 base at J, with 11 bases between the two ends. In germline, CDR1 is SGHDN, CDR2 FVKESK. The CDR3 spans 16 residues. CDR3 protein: CASSQVQGQSYNEQFF. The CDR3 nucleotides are TGTGCCAGCAGCCAAGTTCAGGGGCAATCCTACAATGAGCAGTTCTTC.

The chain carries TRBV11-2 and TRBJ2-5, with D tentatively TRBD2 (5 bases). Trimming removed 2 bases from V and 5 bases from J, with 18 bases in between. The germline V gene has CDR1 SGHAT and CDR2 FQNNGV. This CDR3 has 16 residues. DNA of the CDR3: TGTGCCAGCAGCTTACGCCGCCCGCTAGCTTCGGAGACCCAGTACTTC. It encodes CASSLRRPLASETQYF.

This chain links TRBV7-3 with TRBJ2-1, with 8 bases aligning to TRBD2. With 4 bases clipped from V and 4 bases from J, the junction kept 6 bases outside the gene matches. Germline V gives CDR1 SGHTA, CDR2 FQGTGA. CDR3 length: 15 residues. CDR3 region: CASSSGRGRYNEQFF. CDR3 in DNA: TGTGCCAGCAGCTCCGGGAGGGGTCGGTACAATGAGCAGTTCTTC. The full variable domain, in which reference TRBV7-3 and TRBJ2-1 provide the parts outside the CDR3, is GAGVSQTPSNKVTEKGKYVELRCDPISGHTALYWYRQSLGQGPEFLIYFQGTGAADDSGLPNDRFFAVRPEGSVSTLKIQRTERGDSAVYLCASSSGRGRYNEQFFGPGTRLTVL.

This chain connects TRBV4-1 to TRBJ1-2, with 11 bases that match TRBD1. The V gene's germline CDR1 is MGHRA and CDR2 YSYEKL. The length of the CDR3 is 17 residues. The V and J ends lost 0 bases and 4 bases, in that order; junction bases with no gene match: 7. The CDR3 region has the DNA TGCGCCAGCAGCCAAGAAGGGAGGACAGGGGGCCTCTATGGCTACACCTTC. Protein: CASSQEGRTGGLYGYTF.

The CDR3 region has the DNA TGTGCCAGCAGTCGTTCACACTCTGGAAACACCATATATTTT. It translates to CASSRSHSGNTIYF. The chain couples TRBV2 to TRBJ1-3; D remains ambiguous. Germline loops: CDR1 SNHLY, CDR2 FYNNEI. The CDR3 runs 14 residues. With 5 bases removed from V and 0 bases from J, the gap between germline ends came to 8 bases.

The CDR3 is CASGLDTTSNSPLHF. In nucleotides, the CDR3 is TGTGCTAGTGGTTTGGACACGACTTCGAATTCACCCCTCCACTTT. The chain carries TRBV12-5 and TRBJ1-6; D is unresolved. CDR3 length equals 15 residues. CDR1 and CDR2 from the germline V gene are LGHNT and FRNRAP. V gave up 1 base and J gave up 7 bases, with 11 bases separating them. The variable domain in full, with the rest retrieved from reference TRBV12-5 and TRBJ1-6, is DARVTQTPRHKVTEMGQEVTMRCQPILGHNTVFWYRQTMMQGLELLAYFRNRAPLDDSGMPKDRFSAEMPDATLATLKIQPSEPRDSAVYFCASGLDTTSNSPLHFGNGTRLTVT.

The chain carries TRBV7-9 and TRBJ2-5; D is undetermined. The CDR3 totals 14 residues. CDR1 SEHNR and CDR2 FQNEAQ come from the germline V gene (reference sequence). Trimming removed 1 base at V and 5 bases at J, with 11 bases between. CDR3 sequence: CASSLVAGSETQYF. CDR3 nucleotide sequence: TGTGCCAGCAGCTTAGTTGCCGGATCCGAGACCCAGTACTTC.

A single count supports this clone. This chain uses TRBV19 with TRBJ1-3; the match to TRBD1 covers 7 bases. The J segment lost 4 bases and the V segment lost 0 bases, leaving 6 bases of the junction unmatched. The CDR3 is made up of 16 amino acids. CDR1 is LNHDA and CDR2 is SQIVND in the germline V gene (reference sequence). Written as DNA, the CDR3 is TGTGCCAGTAGTATAGACGCGGACAGGAGCGGAAACACCATATATTTT. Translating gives CASSIDADRSGNTIYF.

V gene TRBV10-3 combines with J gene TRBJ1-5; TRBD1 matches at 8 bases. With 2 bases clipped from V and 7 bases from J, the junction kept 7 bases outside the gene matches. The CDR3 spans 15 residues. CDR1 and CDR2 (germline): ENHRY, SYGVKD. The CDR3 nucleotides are TGTGCCATCAGTGAGGTGTCAGGGGGCACCCAGCCCCAGCATTTT. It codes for CAISEVSGGTQPQHF.

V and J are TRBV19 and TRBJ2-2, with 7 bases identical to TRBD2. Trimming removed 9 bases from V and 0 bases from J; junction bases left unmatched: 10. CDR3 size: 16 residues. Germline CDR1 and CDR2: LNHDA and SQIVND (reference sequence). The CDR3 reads CASSETSRTNTGELFF. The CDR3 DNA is TGTGCCAGCAGTGAGACTAGCAGAACGAACACCGGGGAGCTGTTTTTT.

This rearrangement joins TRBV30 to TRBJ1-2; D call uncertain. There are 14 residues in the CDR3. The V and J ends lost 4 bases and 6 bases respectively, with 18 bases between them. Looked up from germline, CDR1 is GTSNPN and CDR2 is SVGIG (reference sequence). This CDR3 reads CAWTGRPLIHGYTF. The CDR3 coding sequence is TGTGCCTGGACCGGGCGTCCCTTAATTCATGGCTACACCTTC.